This is a list of T cell receptor beta chains from one sample in a study of blood T cells in healthy people across ages. TCRdb reprocessed the 5' RACE reads with MiXCR, giving one entry per CDR3 protein. The profile covers some 640,000 distinct CDR3 sequences, with around half appearing a single time and 25% to 35% taken by the ten largest. Sequenced: blood. The receptors shown here come from a woman in her fifties or sixties in good health. The CDR3 runs from the conserved cysteine through the conserved F or W. A D gene is named only where the DNA matches it firmly. Some rows mark clone size as missing; the rest say once, few, many or name a class of expanded clone.

D gene: .
V gene: TRBV6-2/TRBV6-3
clone size: .
J gene: TRBJ2-1
CDR3 protein: CASSLQIWQFF
CDR3 DNA: TGTGCCAGCAGCCTCCAGATCTGGCAGTTCTTC

D gene: TRBD2
V gene: TRBV6-2/TRBV6-3
clone size: few
J gene: TRBJ2-1
CDR3 protein: CASIKGSGGPNEQFF
CDR3 DNA: TGTGCCAGCATCAAGGGGAGCGGGGGGCCCAATGAGCAGTTCTTC

D gene: .
V gene: TRBV12-3/TRBV12-4
clone size: few
J gene: TRBJ1-4
CDR3 protein: CASSLGGPGEKLFF
CDR3 DNA: TGTGCCAGCAGTTTAGGGGGGCCTGGTGAAAAACTGTTTTTT

D gene: TRBD1
V gene: TRBV7-2
clone size: once
J gene: TRBJ1-2
CDR3 protein: CASSSNRGRIYGYTF
CDR3 DNA: TGTGCCAGCAGCTCCAACAGGGGGCGTATCTATGGCTACACCTTC

D gene: TRBD2
V gene: TRBV7-2
clone size: few
J gene: TRBJ2-3
CDR3 protein: CASSTWTSGRTDTQYF
CDR3 DNA: TGTGCCAGCAGCACCTGGACTAGCGGCCGCACAGATACGCAGTATTTT

D gene: TRBD2
V gene: TRBV9
clone size: once
J gene: TRBJ2-1
CDR3 protein: CAGSVYSGTLYNEQFF
CDR3 DNA: TGTGCCGGCAGCGTTTATAGCGGGACCCTCTACAATGAGCAGTTCTTC

D gene: TRBD2
V gene: TRBV15
clone size: .
J gene: TRBJ2-7
CDR3 protein: CAASRGPLLAGQYEQYF
CDR3 DNA: TGTGCCGCCAGCAGAGGCCCATTACTAGCGGGACAGTACGAGCAGTACTTC

D gene: .
V gene: TRBV25-1
clone size: few
J gene: TRBJ2-1
CDR3 protein: CASSDPGRTVEQFF
CDR3 DNA: TGTGCCAGCAGTGACCCCGGCCGCACGGTGGAGCAGTTCTTC

D gene: .
V gene: TRBV12-3/TRBV12-4
clone size: few
J gene: TRBJ2-7
CDR3 protein: CASKDSTTSSYNEQYF
CDR3 DNA: TGTGCTAGCAAAGACTCCACTACAAGCTCCTACAATGAGCAGTACTTC

D gene: .
V gene: TRBV30
clone size: .
J gene: TRBJ2-7
CDR3 protein: CAWRGAGLSEQYF
CDR3 DNA: TGTGCCTGGAGAGGGGCGGGTTTAAGCGAGCAGTACTTC

D gene: TRBD1
V gene: TRBV5-6
clone size: .
J gene: TRBJ2-1
CDR3 protein: CASRTDRGFHNEQFF
CDR3 DNA: TGTGCCAGCAGGACGGACAGGGGATTTCACAATGAGCAGTTCTTC

D gene: TRBD2
V gene: TRBV4-2
clone size: few
J gene: TRBJ2-1
CDR3 protein: CASRLAGGQVFGEQFF
CDR3 DNA: TGTGCCAGCAGACTAGCGGGAGGGCAGGTCTTTGGGGAGCAGTTCTTC

D gene: .
V gene: TRBV5-1
clone size: .
J gene: TRBJ2-6
CDR3 protein: CASSTPGPLLRGANVLTF
CDR3 DNA: TGCGCCAGCAGCACCCCTGGACCCCTCCTCAGAGGGGCCAACGTCCTGACTTTC

D gene: .
V gene: TRBV6-6
clone size: once
J gene: TRBJ2-7
CDR3 protein: CASREHRGTLYEQYF
CDR3 DNA: TGTGCCAGCAGAGAACACCGCGGGACACTCTACGAGCAGTACTTC

D gene: .
V gene: TRBV2
clone size: few
J gene: TRBJ2-5
CDR3 protein: CASSASLAPGYNEQYF
CDR3 DNA: TGTGCCAGCAGTGCGAGTCTAGCACCCGGTTACAATGAGCAGTACTTC

D gene: TRBD2
V gene: TRBV5-1
clone size: .
J gene: TRBJ2-5
CDR3 protein: CASSLLPSGRGETQYF
CDR3 DNA: TGCGCCAGCAGCTTGTTGCCTAGCGGGAGGGGGGAGACCCAGTACTTC